This TCR beta chain was sequenced in a study of T cell repertoires in cytomegalovirus infection. TCRdb reprocessed the reads via MiXCR and lists one record per CDR3 protein. Of some 500,000 distinct CDR3 sequences in the sample, roughly 42% were seen once. Comment on this clonotype: The antigen is not known.

The specimen was cultured PBMCs, collected from culture after CMV antigen stimulation. This sequence originates from a human donor in good health (CMV status not recorded). Some clones in this sample may be carry-over from other donors' samples.

The CDR3 region is CASRTSGSSEQYF. The CDR3 bases are TGCGCCAGCCGGACTAGCGGGAGTAGCGAGCAGTACTTC. The chain uses TRBV10-2 and TRBJ2-7; 13 nucleotides agree with TRBD2. CDR1 and CDR2 (germline): WSHSY, SAAADI. The CDR3 sequence is 13 residues long. V shed 8 bases and J 6 bases; nucleotides not matched to a gene: 4.